This T cell receptor (beta chain) was captured by sequencing in a study of CD8 T cells in cerebrospinal fluid in Alzheimer's disease (dated by TCRdb to 2019 to 2021). Study-wide context: The study assessed CSF T cell clonal expansion with two single-cell approaches: plate-based nested PCR sequencing and droplet-based sequencing. CSF gene-expression analysis, which included Parkinson's disease patients, covered about 24 samples in total. This study tested whether clonally expanded T cells could be found in cerebrospinal fluid from healthy elderly individuals and from patients with neurodegenerative disease. The droplet-based CSF comparison of patients and controls included roughly 9 healthy controls (around 11,000 cells) and roughly 9 patients with MCI or Alzheimer's disease (just over 10,000 cells).

The CDR3 spans 13 residues, from the cysteine through the phenylalanine. No DNA sequence is on record. CDR1 and CDR2 are drawn from the germline V gene (reference sequence): SEHNR, FQNEAQ. Paper-wide results and their limitations: In patients with MCI or Alzheimer's disease, the biggest CSF clone accounted for a larger percentage of TCRs than in controls. The authors warned that finding EBV-specific TCRs in CSF does not prove a causal connection between EBV and Alzheimer's disease. When the data were pooled, 4 of 6 Alzheimer's patients but only 1 of 10 healthy subjects had a highly expanded clone, defined as one making up at least 3% of TCRs. Only samples with detectable clones went into the overall clonality comparison: around eleven healthy, 5 MCI, 5 AD, and 6 PD. The EBV-specific clones were neither the most highly expanded clones nor enriched among patients.

The library was made by 10x single-cell sequencing. CSF cells were profiled with 10X Genomics single-cell V(D)J and 5' gene-expression libraries. An Illumina NextSeq550 was used to sequence the CSF single-cell TCR libraries. The source study handled its data this way. V(D)J reads were aligned to the vdj-GRCh38 alts ensemble 2.0.0 reference and processed with the Cell Ranger vdj pipeline. Clonotypes were defined as cell barcodes sharing the same set of productive CDR3 nucleotide sequences. To link clonality with transcriptional profiles, clonotype information was added to the Seurat v3.0 gene-expression metadata. Any CSF cell with more than 1,800 genes, more than 7,500 UMIs or more than 10% mitochondrial reads was excluded. CDR3-beta sequences were compared against VDJdb to identify TCRs with known antigen specificity. Clone sharing was examined by network analysis using the R package qgraph, in which only TCRs with complete alpha and beta chains were included. The reads, reprocessed by TCRdb, yield one row per CDR3 protein sequence and no DNA. TCRdb's processing, not the study's, gives the V and J calls here. Per the sample table, the count is about 1,100 distinct CDR3 sequences. The ten largest make up about 11% of the sample.

This clonotype counts as large (0.1 to 1%) based on its frequency; no count is recorded. Its antigen is unknown. All participants were free of acute infectious disease and in good physical condition. Biomarkers including neurofilament, amyloid-beta and tau were used to confirm neurodegeneration in the patients. For droplet-based sequencing, live CSF cells were sorted using a live/dead marker. CSF was obtained by lumbar puncture, and immune cells were pelleted by centrifugation at 300g. Each CSF sample was checked for red blood cells, and any sample showing blood contamination was excluded. CSF cells were cryopreserved in freezing medium, frozen at -80 degrees C overnight, and then transferred to liquid nitrogen for storage. CSF samples were stored for less than seven months before analysis.

Sample: cerebrospinal fluid. The V and J genes are TRBV7-9 and TRBJ1-2; there is no DNA to check the TCRdb D call of TRBD1. The sequence derives from a human donor with mild cognitive impairment. The CDR3 sequence is CASSTTDRNGYTF.